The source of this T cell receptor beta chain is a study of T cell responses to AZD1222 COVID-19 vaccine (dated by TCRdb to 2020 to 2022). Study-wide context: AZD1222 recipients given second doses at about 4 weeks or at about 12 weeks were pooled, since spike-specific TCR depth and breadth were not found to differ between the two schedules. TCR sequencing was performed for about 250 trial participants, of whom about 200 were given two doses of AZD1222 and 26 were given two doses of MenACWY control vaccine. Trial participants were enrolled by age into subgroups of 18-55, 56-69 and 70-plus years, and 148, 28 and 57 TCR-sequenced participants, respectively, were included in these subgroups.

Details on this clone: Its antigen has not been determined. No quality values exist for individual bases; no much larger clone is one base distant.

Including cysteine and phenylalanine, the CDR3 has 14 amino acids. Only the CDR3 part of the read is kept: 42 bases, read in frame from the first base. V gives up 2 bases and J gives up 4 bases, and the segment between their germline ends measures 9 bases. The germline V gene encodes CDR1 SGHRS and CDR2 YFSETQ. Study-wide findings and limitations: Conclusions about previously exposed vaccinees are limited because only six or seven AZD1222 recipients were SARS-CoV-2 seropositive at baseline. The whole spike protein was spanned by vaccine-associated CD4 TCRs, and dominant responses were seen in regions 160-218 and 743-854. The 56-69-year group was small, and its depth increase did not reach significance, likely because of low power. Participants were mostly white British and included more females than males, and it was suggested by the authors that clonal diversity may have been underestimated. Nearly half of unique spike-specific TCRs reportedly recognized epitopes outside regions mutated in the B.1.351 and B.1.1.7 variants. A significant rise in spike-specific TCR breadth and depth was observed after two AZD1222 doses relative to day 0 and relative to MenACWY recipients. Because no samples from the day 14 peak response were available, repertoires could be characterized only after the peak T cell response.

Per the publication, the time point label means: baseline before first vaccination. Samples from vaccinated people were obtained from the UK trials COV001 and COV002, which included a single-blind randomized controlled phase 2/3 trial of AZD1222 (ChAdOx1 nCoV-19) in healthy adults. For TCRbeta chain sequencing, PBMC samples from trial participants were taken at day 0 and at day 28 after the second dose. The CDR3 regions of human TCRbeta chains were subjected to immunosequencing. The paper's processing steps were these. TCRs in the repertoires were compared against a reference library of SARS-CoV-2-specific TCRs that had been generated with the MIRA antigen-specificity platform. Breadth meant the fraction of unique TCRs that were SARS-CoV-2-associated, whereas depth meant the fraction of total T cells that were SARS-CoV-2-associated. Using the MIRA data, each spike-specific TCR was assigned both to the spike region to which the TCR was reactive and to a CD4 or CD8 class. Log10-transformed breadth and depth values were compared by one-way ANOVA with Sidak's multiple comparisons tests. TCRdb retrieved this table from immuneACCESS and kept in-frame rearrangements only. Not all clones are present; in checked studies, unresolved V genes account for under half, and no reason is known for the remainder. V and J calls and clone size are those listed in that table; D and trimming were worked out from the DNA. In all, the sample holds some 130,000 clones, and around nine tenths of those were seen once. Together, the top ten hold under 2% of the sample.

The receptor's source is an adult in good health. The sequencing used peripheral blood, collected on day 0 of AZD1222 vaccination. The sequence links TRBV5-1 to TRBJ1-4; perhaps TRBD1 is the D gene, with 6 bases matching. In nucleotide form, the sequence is TGCGCCAGCAGCTTACAGGGTAATAATGAAAAACTGTTTTTT. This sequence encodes CASSLQGNNEKLFF.